This TCR beta chain stems from a study of T-cell reconstitution after alpha-beta-depleted transplantation in children listed by TCRdb under 2016. For context, the study as a whole: T-cell immune reconstitution after TCRalphabeta/CD19-depleted allogeneic hematopoietic cell transplantation in children was quantitatively tracked in the study by means of TCR repertoire profiling.

Library construction relied on PCR. Sequenced on an Illumina HiSeq 2500. Molecular barcoding was employed in the preparation of TCR libraries, with unique molecular identifiers being used to normalize TCRbeta repertoire quantification. TCRdb handled the public reads itself, with Q25 trimming in fastp and clone calling in MiXCR, and kept productive beta chains. Rows merge per CDR3 protein into single entries with the most common DNA and genes. The sample yields a few hundred thousand distinct CDR3 sequences; over 25% were counted once. The ten largest make up about 35% of the sample. The CDR3 holds 15 amino acids from the cysteine to the phenylalanine. The DNA shown is the 45-base CDR3, in frame from base 1. The germline V gene gives CDR1 as SNHLY and CDR2 as FYNNEI. At the junction V is shortened by 5 bases and J by 5 bases; bases outside the gene matches: 8. General findings and caveats noted by the study authors: Over the following months the frequencies of hyperexpanded clones went down, and after one year T-cell counts and TCRbeta diversity were mostly credited to newly produced T cells. The apparently early recovery of alphabetaT-cell counts about two months after transplant reportedly depended on only several hundred rapidly expanded clones that came from non-depleted graft cells. The high TCRbeta diversity at day 60 in some patients was ascribed to recipient T cells and intrathymic progenitors that had survived conditioning.

This clonotype was picked up a small number of times. No antigen is known for it. No base-level quality is on record; no much larger clone is a single base apart. Sample treatment or condition, as interpreted from the label and publication: allogeneic hematopoietic cell transplantation with graft depleted of TCRalphabeta T cells and CD19 B cells. The transplant recipients were children given TCRalphabeta/CD19-depleted allogeneic hematopoietic cell grafts. The chain is assembled from TRBV2 and TRBJ2-2; 7 nucleotides in the junction match TRBD1. Sequencing was performed on PBMCs, taken before TCRalphabeta/CD19-depleted stem cell transplant. The sequence was collected from a boy under two years old with Wiskott-Aldrich syndrome, due to receive a stem cell transplant. The DNA is as follows: TGTGCCAGCAGTCGCGACAGGGCCATTACCGGGGAGCTGTTTTTT. Translated, this gives CASSRDRAITGELFF. The full variable domain, with segments outside the CDR3 supplied by the reference TRBV2 and TRBJ2-2 proteins, appears as EPEVTQTPSHQVTQMGQEVILRCVPISNHLYFYWYRQILGQKVEFLVSFYNNEISEKSEIFDDQFSVERPDGSNFTLKIRSTKLEDSAMYFCASSRDRAITGELFFGEGSRLTVL.